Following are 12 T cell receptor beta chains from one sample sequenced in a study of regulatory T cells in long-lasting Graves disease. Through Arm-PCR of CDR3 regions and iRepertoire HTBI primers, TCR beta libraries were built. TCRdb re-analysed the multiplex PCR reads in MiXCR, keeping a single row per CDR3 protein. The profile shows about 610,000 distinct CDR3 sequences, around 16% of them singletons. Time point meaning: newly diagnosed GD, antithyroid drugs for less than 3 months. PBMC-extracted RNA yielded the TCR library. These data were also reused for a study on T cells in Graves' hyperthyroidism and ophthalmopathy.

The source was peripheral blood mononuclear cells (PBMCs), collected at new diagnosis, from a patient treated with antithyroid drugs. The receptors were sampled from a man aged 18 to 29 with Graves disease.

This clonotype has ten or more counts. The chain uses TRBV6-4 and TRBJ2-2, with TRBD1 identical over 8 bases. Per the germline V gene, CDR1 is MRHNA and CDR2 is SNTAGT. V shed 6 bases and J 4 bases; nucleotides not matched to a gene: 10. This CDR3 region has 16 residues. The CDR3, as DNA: TGTGCCAGCAGGGCAGGGGGCGGAGGGGGCACCGGGGAGCTGTTTTTT. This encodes CASRAGGGGGTGELFF.

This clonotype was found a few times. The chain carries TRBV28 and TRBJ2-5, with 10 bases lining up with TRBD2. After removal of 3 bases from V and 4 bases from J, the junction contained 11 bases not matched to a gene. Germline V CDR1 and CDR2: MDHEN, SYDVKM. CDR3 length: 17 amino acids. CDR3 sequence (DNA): TGTGCCAGCAGTTTCCTGTCCGGGACTAGCGCCCCAGAGACCCAGTACTTC. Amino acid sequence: CASSFLSGTSAPETQYF.

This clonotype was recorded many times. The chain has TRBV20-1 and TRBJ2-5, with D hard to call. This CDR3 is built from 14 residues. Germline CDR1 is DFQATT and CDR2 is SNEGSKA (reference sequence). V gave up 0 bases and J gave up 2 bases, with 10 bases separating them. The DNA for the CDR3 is TGCAGTGCTAGAGATCGAACAGAGCAAGAGACCCAGTACTTC. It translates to CSARDRTEQETQYF.

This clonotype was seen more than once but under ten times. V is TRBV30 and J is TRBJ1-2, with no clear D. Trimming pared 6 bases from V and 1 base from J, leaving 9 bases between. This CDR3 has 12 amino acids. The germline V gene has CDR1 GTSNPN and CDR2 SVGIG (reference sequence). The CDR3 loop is CACLALNYGYTF. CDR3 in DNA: TGTGCCTGTCTGGCTCTTAACTATGGCTACACCTTC. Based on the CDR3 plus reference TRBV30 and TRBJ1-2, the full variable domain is SQTIHQWPATLVQPVGSPLSLECTVEGTSNPNLYWYRQAAGRGLQLLFYSVGIGQISSEVPQNLSASRPQDRQFILSSKKLLLSDSGFYLCACLALNYGYTFGSGTRLTVV.

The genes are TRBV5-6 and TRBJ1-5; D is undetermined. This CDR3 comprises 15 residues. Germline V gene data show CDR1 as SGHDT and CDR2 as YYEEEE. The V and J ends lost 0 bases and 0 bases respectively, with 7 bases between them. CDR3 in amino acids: CASSLGYYSNQPQHF. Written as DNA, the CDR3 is TGTGCCAGCAGCTTGGGATACTATAGCAATCAGCCCCAGCATTTT.

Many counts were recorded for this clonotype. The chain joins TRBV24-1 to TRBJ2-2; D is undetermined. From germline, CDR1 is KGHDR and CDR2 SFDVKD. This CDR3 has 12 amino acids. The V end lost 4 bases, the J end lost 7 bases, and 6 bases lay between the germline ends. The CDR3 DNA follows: TGTGCCACCAGTGACACGATCGGGGAGCTGTTTTTT. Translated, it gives CATSDTIGELFF.

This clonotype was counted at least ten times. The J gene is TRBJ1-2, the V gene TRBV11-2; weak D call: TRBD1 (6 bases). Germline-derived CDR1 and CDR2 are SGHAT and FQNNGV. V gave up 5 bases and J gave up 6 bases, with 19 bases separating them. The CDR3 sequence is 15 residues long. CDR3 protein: CASSPNRDMKDGYTF. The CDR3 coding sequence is TGTGCCAGCAGCCCTAACCGGGACATGAAGGATGGCTACACCTTC.

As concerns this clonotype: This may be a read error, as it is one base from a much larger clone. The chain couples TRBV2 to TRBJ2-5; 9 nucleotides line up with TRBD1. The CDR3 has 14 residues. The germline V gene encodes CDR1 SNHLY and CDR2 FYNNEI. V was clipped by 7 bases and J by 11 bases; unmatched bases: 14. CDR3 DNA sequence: TGTGCCAGCAAAGGGGACAGGGTGTTCAATGAGCAGTACTTC. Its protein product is CASKGDRVFNEQYF. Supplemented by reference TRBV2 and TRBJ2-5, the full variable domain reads EPEVTQTPSHQVTQMGQEVILRCVPISNHLYFYWYRQILGQKVEFLVSFYNNEISEKSEIFDDQFSVERPDGSNFTLKIRSTKLEDSAMYFCASKGDRVFNEQYFGPGTRLLVL.

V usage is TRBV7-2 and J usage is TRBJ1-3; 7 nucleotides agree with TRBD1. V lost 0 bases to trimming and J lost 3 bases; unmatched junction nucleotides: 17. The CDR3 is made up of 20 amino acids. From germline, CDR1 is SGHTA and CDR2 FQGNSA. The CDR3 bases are TGTGCCAGCAGCTTAGCGTGGATCGATGTAGGGGGCGCGGGTGGAAACACCATATATTTT. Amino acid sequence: CASSLAWIDVGGAGGNTIYF.

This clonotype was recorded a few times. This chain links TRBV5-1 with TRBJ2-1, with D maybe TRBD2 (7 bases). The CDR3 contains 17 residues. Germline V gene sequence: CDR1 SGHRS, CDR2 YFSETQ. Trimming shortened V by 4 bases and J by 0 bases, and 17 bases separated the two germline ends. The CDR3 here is CASSPTGGPSSYNEQFF. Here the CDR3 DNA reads TGCGCCAGCAGCCCGACGGGGGGCCCGAGCTCCTACAATGAGCAGTTCTTC.

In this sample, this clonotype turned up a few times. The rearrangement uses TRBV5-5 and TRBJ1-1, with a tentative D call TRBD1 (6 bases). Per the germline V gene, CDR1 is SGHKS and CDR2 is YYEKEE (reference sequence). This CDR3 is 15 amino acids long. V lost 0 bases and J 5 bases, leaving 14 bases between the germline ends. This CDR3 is CASSLVRGRRTEAFF. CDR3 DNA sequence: TGTGCCAGCAGCTTGGTCCGGGGGCGTCGAACTGAAGCTTTCTTT.

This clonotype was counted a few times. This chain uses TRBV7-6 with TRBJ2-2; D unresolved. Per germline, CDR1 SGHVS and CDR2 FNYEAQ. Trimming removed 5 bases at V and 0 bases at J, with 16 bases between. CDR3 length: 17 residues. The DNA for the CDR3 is TGTGCCAGCAGCCACCCGCGAAAGGGAACGAACACCGGGGAGCTGTTTTTT. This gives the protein CASSHPRKGTNTGELFF.